This record covers a single T cell receptor (beta chain). Its antigen is undetermined. This entry comes from a study of cytomegalovirus exposure and HLA in healthy donors. PCR amplification relied on 60 Vbeta primers (plus 13 Jbeta primers). Profiled with immunoSEQ multiplex PCR; TCRdb holds only in-frame clones, not every one. Among 150,000 to 200,000 clones listed, approximately 80% were seen once. The CDR3 runs to 17 residues. The ends were cut back, 0 bases at V and 3 bases at J, with 15 bases in the middle. Study-wide results and caveats: Earlier analysis looked at TCR beta V segments, and most were productive about 90% or about 30% of the time. The investigators catalogued 150 to 200 TCR beta chains as cytomegalovirus-associated. For most subjects, TCR beta sequences were reported to predict HLA-A and HLA-B alleles with accuracy.

This sequence joins TRBV23-1 and TRBJ1-5, with a weak D call TRBD1 (5 bases). TRBV23-1 counts as an open reading frame of uncertain function. The sample was PBMCs. The clonotype originates from a woman aged 30 to 39 in good health and CMV-seronegative. In DNA form, the CDR3 reads TGCGCCAGCAGTCAATCGGGTGCGGGGCCGCTCAATCAGCCCCAGCATTTT. This sequence encodes CASSQSGAGPLNQPQHF.